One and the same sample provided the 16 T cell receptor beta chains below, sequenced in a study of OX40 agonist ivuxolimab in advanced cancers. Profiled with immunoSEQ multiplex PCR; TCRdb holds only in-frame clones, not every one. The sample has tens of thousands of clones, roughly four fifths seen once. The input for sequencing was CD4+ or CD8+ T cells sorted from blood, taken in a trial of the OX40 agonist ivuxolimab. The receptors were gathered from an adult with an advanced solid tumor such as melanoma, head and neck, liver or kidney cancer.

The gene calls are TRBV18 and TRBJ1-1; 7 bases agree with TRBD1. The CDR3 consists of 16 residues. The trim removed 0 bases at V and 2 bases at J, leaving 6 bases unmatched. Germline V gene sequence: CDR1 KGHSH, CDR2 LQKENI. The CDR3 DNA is TGTGCCAGCTCACCACCGGGTGACAGGGCTAACACTGAAGCTTTCTTT. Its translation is CASSPPGDRANTEAFF.

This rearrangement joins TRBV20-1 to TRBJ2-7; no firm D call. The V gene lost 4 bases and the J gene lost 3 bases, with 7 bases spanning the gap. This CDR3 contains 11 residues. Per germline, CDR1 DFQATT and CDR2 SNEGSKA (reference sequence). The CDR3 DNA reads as TGCAGTGCTACCCCGGACTACGAGCAGTACTTC. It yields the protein CSATPDYEQYF.

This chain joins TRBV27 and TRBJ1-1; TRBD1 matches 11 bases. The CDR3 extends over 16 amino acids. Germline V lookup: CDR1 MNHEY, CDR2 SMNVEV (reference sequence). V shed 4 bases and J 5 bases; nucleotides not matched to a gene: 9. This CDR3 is CASSSLLGTGGTEAFF. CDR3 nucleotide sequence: TGTGCCAGCAGTTCCCTCCTGGGGACAGGGGGGACTGAAGCTTTCTTT.

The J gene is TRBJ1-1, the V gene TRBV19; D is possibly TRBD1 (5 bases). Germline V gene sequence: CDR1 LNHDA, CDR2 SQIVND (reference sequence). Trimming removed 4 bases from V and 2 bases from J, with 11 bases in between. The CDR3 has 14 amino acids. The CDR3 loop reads CASSTGTANTEAFF. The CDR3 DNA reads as TGTGCCAGTAGTACCGGGACGGCCAACACTGAAGCTTTCTTT.

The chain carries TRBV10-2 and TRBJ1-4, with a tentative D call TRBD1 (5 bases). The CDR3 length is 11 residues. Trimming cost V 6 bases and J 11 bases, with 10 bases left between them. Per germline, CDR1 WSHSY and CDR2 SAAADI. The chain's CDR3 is CASSRGDKLFF. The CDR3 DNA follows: TGCGCCAGCAGCCGGGGGGACAAACTGTTTTTT.

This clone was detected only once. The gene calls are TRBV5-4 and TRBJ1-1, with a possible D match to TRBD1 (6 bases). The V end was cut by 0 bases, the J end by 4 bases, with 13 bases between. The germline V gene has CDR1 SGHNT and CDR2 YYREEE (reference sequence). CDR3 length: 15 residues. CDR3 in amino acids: CASSLATGTSTEAFF. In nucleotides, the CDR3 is TGTGCCAGCAGCTTGGCAACAGGGACGAGCACTGAAGCTTTCTTT. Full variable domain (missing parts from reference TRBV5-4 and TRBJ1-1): ETGVTQSPTHLIKTRGQQVTLRCSSQSGHNTVSWYQQALGQGPQFIFQYYREEENGRGNFPPRFSGLQFPNYSSELNVNALELDDSALYLCASSLATGTSTEAFFGQGTRLTVV.

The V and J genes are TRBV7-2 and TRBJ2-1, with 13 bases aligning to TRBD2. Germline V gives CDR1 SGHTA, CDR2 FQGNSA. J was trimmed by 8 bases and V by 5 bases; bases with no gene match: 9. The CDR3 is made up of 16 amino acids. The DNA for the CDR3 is TGTGCCAGCAGCCCGATACTAGCGGGGGGGCCGGATGAGCAGTTCTTC. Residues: CASSPILAGGPDEQFF.

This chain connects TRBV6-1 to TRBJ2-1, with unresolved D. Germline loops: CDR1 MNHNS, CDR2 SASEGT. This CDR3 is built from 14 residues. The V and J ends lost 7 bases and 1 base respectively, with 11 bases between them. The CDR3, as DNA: TGTGCCAGCAAAGCGACTCTGTCCTACAATGAGCAGTTCTTC. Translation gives CASKATLSYNEQFF.

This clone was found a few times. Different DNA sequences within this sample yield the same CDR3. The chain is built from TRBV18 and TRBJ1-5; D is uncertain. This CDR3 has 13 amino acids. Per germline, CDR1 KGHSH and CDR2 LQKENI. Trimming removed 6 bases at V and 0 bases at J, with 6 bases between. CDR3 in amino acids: CASSPDSNQPQHF. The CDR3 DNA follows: TGTGCCAGCTCCCCTGATAGCAATCAGCCCCAGCATTTT.

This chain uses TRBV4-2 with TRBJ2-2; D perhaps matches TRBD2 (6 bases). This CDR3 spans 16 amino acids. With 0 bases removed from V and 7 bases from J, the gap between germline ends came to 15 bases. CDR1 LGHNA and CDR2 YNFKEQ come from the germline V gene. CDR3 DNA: TGTGCCAGCAGCCAAGACCTCCCCGGGACTGTCGGGGAGCTGTTTTTT. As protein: CASSQDLPGTVGELFF.

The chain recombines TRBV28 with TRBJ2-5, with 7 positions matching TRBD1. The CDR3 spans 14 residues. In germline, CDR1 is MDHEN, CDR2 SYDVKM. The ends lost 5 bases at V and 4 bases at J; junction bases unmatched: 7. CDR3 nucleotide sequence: TGTGCCAGCAGTCCGGGGACAGCCCGAGAGACCCAGTACTTC. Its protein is CASSPGTARETQYF.

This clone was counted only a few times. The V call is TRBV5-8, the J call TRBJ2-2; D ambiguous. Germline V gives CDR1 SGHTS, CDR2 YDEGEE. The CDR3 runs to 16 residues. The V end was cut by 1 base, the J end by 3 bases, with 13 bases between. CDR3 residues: CASSLTGVHYTGELFF. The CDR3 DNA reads TGTGCCAGCAGCTTGACCGGCGTACACTACACCGGGGAGCTGTTTTTT.

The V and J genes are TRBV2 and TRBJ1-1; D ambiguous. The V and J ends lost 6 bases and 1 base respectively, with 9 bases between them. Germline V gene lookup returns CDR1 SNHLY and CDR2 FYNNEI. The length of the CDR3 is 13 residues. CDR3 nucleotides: TGTGCCAGCAGCGCACGACGGAACACTGAAGCTTTCTTT. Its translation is CASSARRNTEAFF.

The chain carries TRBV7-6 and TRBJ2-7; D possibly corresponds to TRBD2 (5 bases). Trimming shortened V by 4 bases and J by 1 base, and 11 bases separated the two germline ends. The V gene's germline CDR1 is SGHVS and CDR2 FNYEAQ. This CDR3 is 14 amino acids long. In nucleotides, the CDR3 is TGTGCCAGCAGCTCGAGGGCAGGATCCTACGAGCAGTACTTC. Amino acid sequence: CASSSRAGSYEQYF.

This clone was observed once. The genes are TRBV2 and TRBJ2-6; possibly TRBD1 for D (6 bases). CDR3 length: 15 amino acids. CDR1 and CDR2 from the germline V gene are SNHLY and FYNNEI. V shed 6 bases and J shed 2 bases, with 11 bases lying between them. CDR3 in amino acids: CASSEQGPGANVLTF. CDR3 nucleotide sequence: TGTGCCAGCAGCGAACAGGGTCCTGGGGCCAACGTCCTGACTTTC.

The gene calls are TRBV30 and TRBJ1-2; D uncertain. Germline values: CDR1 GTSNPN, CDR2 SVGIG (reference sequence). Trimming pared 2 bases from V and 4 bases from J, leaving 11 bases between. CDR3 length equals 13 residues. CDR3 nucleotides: TGTGCCTGGAGTAAAGACGGTCTCTATGGCTACACCTTC. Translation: CAWSKDGLYGYTF.